A single sample gave rise to the 25 T cell receptor beta chains below, sequenced in a study of neoadjuvant anti-PD-1 for oral cavity cancer. Noted time point: after neoadjuvant nivolumab, at surgical resection. Clones were sequenced by immunoSEQ multiplex PCR, and TCRdb holds only the in-frame ones, with some missing. In the table there are over 60,000 clones, 85% to 90% of which are singletons. Sequencing was performed on PBMCs, taken after nivolumab (anti-PD-1) treatment. Source of these receptors: a person between 35 and 79 years old with oral cavity squamous cell carcinoma.

The V and J genes are TRBV2 and TRBJ1-1, with D tentatively TRBD1 (6 bases). Trimming stripped 6 bases from V and 5 bases from J, with 25 bases between. CDR3 size: 17 residues. Germline V lookup: CDR1 SNHLY, CDR2 FYNNEI. CDR3 nucleotides: TGTGCCAGCAGGGACACAGGGTTCGGACGAGAAGGGACTGAAGCTTTCTTT. It encodes CASRDTGFGREGTEAFF.

This clone is a singleton in its sample. The genes are TRBV18 and TRBJ2-7; possibly TRBD1 for D (6 bases). This CDR3 has 14 residues. Per germline, CDR1 KGHSH and CDR2 LQKENI. V was shortened by 3 bases and J by 1 base, with 10 bases between the two germline ends. CDR3 sequence: CASSPSQGSYEQYF. CDR3 nucleotide sequence: TGTGCCAGCTCACCGTCACAGGGTTCCTACGAGCAGTACTTC.

This chain joins TRBV5-1 and TRBJ1-3; D possibly corresponds to TRBD1 (5 bases). Deletions cut 4 bases from V and 0 bases from J, with 11 bases between. The V gene's germline CDR1 is SGHRS and CDR2 YFSETQ. This CDR3 spans 15 amino acids. DNA for the CDR3: TGCGCCAGCAGCCGGGACGGGGCCTCTGGAAACACCATATATTTT. As protein: CASSRDGASGNTIYF. The variable domain in full, with the rest retrieved from reference TRBV5-1 and TRBJ1-3, is KAGVTQTPRYLIKTRGQQVTLSCSPISGHRSVSWYQQTPGQGLQFLFEYFSETQRNKGNFPGRFSGRQFSNSRSEMNVSTLELGDSALYLCASSRDGASGNTIYFGEGSWLTVV.

The chain is built from TRBV28 and TRBJ2-7; D not resolved. Trimming removed 2 bases at V and 4 bases at J, with 12 bases between. The CDR3 is 14 residues long. Germline V gene data show CDR1 as MDHEN and CDR2 as SYDVKM. The CDR3 DNA sequence: TGTGCCAGCAGTTTAGGCCGCATTGGGTACGAGCAGTACTTC. It translates to CASSLGRIGYEQYF.

The rearrangement uses TRBV7-9 and TRBJ2-2, with TRBD2 identical over 8 bases. The CDR3 is 18 amino acids. After removal of 2 bases from V and 4 bases from J, the junction contained 12 bases not matched to a gene. Germline V lookup: CDR1 SEHNR, CDR2 FQNEAQ (reference sequence). CDR3 DNA: TGTGCCAGCAGCTTACGGGTAGCGGGAAGACGGTTCACCGGGGAGCTGTTTTTT. Translated, it gives CASSLRVAGRRFTGELFF.

Written as DNA, the CDR3 is TGTGCCAGTAGTGACAACCAGCCTCAAGAGACCCAGTACTTC. It encodes CASSDNQPQETQYF. V is TRBV19 and J is TRBJ2-5; no clear D. This CDR3 has 14 amino acids. With 5 bases removed from V and 2 bases from J, the gap between germline ends came to 12 bases. Per germline, CDR1 LNHDA and CDR2 SQIVND (reference sequence).

This sequence joins TRBV4-1 and TRBJ2-1; 15 nucleotides line up with TRBD2. Unmatched junction bases numbered 19, after V lost 4 bases and J lost 6 bases. From germline, CDR1 is MGHRA and CDR2 YSYEKL. This CDR3 is 21 amino acids long. CDR3 in DNA: TGCGCCAGCAGCCTCCCTATGGGGACTAGCGGGAGGAAAGGGGGTCTCAATGAGCAGTTCTTC. It translates to CASSLPMGTSGRKGGLNEQFF.

This chain connects TRBV5-1 to TRBJ2-3, with D unresolved. In germline, CDR1 is SGHRS, CDR2 YFSETQ. The CDR3 runs 13 residues. The V end was cut by 4 bases, the J end by 2 bases, with 8 bases between. CDR3 nucleotides: TGCGCCAGCAGCCCCAGGTTCACAGATACGCAGTATTTT. Protein sequence: CASSPRFTDTQYF.

The chain combines TRBV6-7 with TRBJ2-3; no firm D call. TRBV6-7 carries the ORF label, with uncertain function. Between the trimmed V and J ends, which lost 0 bases and 3 bases, there was a span of 4 bases. The CDR3 is made up of 13 amino acids. CDR3 sequence: CASSYSVTDTQYF. The CDR3 DNA follows: TGTGCCAGCAGTTACTCTGTGACAGATACGCAGTATTTT.

The rearrangement links TRBV7-9 to TRBJ1-2; no firm D call. This CDR3 has 18 residues. Trimming stripped 4 bases from V and 3 bases from J, with 24 bases between. Germline V gene lookup returns CDR1 SEHNR and CDR2 FQNEAQ (reference sequence). CDR3: CASSSTTYWALRDYGYTF. CDR3 nucleotide sequence: TGTGCCAGCAGCTCCACGACTTACTGGGCCCTCCGGGACTATGGCTACACCTTC.

The gene calls are TRBV7-9 and TRBJ2-5, with 14 bases aligning to TRBD2. This CDR3 region has 19 residues. Germline V lookup: CDR1 SEHNR, CDR2 FQNEAQ (reference sequence). With V trimmed by 5 bases and J by 3 bases, 14 bases remained unmatched. The CDR3 here is CASSPGRLAGGRAEETQYF. In nucleotides, the CDR3 is TGTGCCAGCAGCCCCGGGCGACTAGCGGGAGGGCGGGCGGAAGAGACCCAGTACTTC.

This clone showed up just once. The chain uses TRBV10-3 and TRBJ1-1, with a possible D match to TRBD1 (5 bases). This CDR3 contains 17 residues. Germline CDR1 ENHRY, CDR2 SYGVKD. V lost 0 bases and J 3 bases, leaving 17 bases between the germline ends. This CDR3 is CAISESMRGVGDTEAFF. Here the CDR3 DNA reads TGTGCCATCAGTGAGTCGATGAGGGGAGTCGGGGACACTGAAGCTTTCTTT.

This chain joins TRBV2 and TRBJ1-1; D is unclear. This CDR3 contains 14 residues. Germline loops: CDR1 SNHLY, CDR2 FYNNEI. V was trimmed by 5 bases and J by 2 bases, leaving 12 bases between them. The CDR3 loop is CASSLYGKNTEAFF. DNA for the CDR3: TGTGCCAGCAGTCTCTACGGAAAAAACACTGAAGCTTTCTTT.

V usage is TRBV7-9 and J usage is TRBJ1-1; TRBD1 aligns across 8 bases. The CDR3 is 15 residues long. V shed 5 bases and J 0 bases; nucleotides not matched to a gene: 5. Germline-derived CDR1 and CDR2 are SEHNR and FQNEAQ (reference sequence). The CDR3 here is CASSLRTGLNTEAFF. The CDR3 DNA reads TGTGCCAGCAGCCTCCGGACAGGGTTGAACACTGAAGCTTTCTTT. The variable domain in full, with the rest retrieved from reference TRBV7-9 and TRBJ1-1, is DTGVSQNPRHKITKRGQNVTFRCDPISEHNRLYWYRQTLGQGPEFLTYFQNEAQLEKSRLLSDRFSAERPKGSFSTLEIQRTEQGDSAMYLCASSLRTGLNTEAFFGQGTRLTVV.

The V call is TRBV9, the J call TRBJ1-5, with D unclear. The CDR3 length is 17 residues. In germline, CDR1 is SGDLS, CDR2 YYNGEE. V lost 2 bases and J 3 bases, leaving 18 bases between the germline ends. CDR3 nucleotide sequence: TGTGCCAGCAGCGTGTCTCCCATGGCGCAGGACAATCAGCCCCAGCATTTT. It is translated as CASSVSPMAQDNQPQHF. Combining the CDR3 with reference TRBV9 and TRBJ1-5 gives the whole variable domain DSGVTQTPKHLITATGQRVTLRCSPRSGDLSVYWYQQSLDQGLQFLIQYYNGEERAKGNILERFSAQQFPDLHSELNLSSLELGDSALYFCASSVSPMAQDNQPQHFGDGTRLSIL.

This rearrangement joins TRBV27 to TRBJ1-5; 7 nucleotides match TRBD1. CDR1 and CDR2 from the germline V gene are MNHEY and SMNVEV (reference sequence). This CDR3 has 14 amino acids. Unmatched junction bases numbered 4, after V lost 3 bases and J lost 5 bases. CDR3 coding DNA: TGTGCCAGCAGTTTTAGTACAGGGGATCAGCCCCAGCATTTT. This codes for CASSFSTGDQPQHF.

The V call is TRBV9, the J call TRBJ2-3; D is uncertain. The germline gives CDR1 SGDLS, CDR2 YYNGEE. This CDR3 has 16 residues. Trimming removed 0 bases from V and 2 bases from J, with 13 bases in between. This CDR3 reads CASSVVAGSHTDTQYF. For the CDR3, the DNA is TGTGCCAGCAGCGTAGTGGCAGGCTCCCACACAGATACGCAGTATTTT.

The rearrangement links TRBV5-4 to TRBJ1-4, with 7 bases that match TRBD1. The CDR3 runs to 17 residues. Germline CDR1 SGHNT, CDR2 YYREEE (reference sequence). V lost 4 bases and J lost 3; bases outside the gene matches: 12. CDR3 sequence: CASSVVAPGQPNEKLFF. CDR3 nucleotides: TGTGCCAGCAGCGTAGTCGCTCCGGGACAGCCTAATGAAAAACTGTTTTTT.

The CDR3 coding sequence is TGCGCCAGCAGCCCCTCGGACCGGGACTCCCATGGCTACACCTTC. This codes for CASSPSDRDSHGYTF. V is TRBV5-1 and J is TRBJ1-2; D possibly corresponds to TRBD1 (5 bases). Germline V gene lookup returns CDR1 SGHRS and CDR2 YFSETQ. V was pared by 4 bases and J by 6 bases, with 19 bases between. The CDR3 spans 15 residues.

The gene calls are TRBV7-9 and TRBJ2-1, with D unresolved. CDR3 size: 15 residues. The germline CDR1 and CDR2 sequences are SEHNR and FQNEAQ (reference sequence). The V gene lost 5 bases and the J gene lost 6 bases, with 17 bases spanning the gap. CDR3 sequence reads: CASSPRTTWANEQFF. In DNA, the CDR3 is TGTGCCAGCAGCCCCCGGACCACGTGGGCCAATGAGCAGTTCTTC.

The V call is TRBV5-4, the J call TRBJ2-2; D gene unclear. Germline V gene lookup returns CDR1 SGHNT and CDR2 YYREEE (reference sequence). V gave up 2 bases and J gave up 4 bases, with 6 bases separating them. The CDR3 loop spans 13 amino acids. In DNA form, the CDR3 reads TGTGCCAGCAGCTTACTGGGCACCGGGGAGCTGTTTTTT. This codes for CASSLLGTGELFF.

The chain is built from TRBV11-2 and TRBJ1-1, with TRBD1 matching 7 bases. The CDR3 runs 15 residues. Germline CDR1 SGHAT, CDR2 FQNNGV. The V gene end was trimmed by 4 bases and the J gene end by 0 bases; junction bases not matched to a gene: 5. The CDR3 DNA reads TGTGCCAGCAGCTCAGGACAGGTTCTGAACACTGAAGCTTTCTTT. It specifies CASSSGQVLNTEAFF.

The chain recombines TRBV6-5 with TRBJ1-6, with 11 bases identical to TRBD1. CDR1 and CDR2 from the germline V gene are MNHEY and SVGAGI. The V gene end was trimmed by 5 bases and the J gene end by 9 bases; junction bases not matched to a gene: 6. This CDR3 has 15 amino acids. CDR3 sequence reads: CASSIGQGAASPLHF. CDR3 coding DNA: TGTGCCAGCAGTATTGGACAGGGGGCGGCTTCACCCCTCCACTTT.

The rearrangement links TRBV2 to TRBJ2-1; 9 nucleotides agree with TRBD2. In germline, CDR1 is SNHLY, CDR2 FYNNEI. This CDR3 region has 15 residues. J gave up 7 bases and V 3 bases, and 7 bases lay outside the gene matches. The CDR3 nucleotides read TGTGCCAGCAGTGAGGTGGGACTAGCTGTTAATGAGCAGTTCTTC. Protein: CASSEVGLAVNEQFF.

This rearrangement joins TRBV30 to TRBJ1-2, with D unresolved. The CDR3 spans 14 residues. Germline V gene sequence: CDR1 GTSNPN, CDR2 SVGIG (reference sequence). V was trimmed by 3 bases and J by 7 bases, leaving 18 bases between them. CDR3 bases: TGTGCCTGGAGACCCCTTGGTCTAGCGGGTGGCTACACCTTC. It yields the protein CAWRPLGLAGGYTF.